These 14 T cell receptor beta chains share one sample of origin, sequenced in a study of T cells after yellow fever vaccination. TCRdb independently ran MiXCR on the 5' RACE reads; one entry per CDR3 protein. The data show about 350,000 distinct CDR3 sequences, 11% seen once. Sequenced here: PBMCs, sampled on the day of the first yellow fever vaccination. These receptor sequences come from a man between 18 and 29 years old who received the YFV17D yellow fever vaccine.

The rearrangement uses TRBV12-3 or TRBV12-4 and TRBJ1-5, with D possibly TRBD1 on 5 matching bases. V was trimmed by 6 bases and J by 0 bases, leaving 12 bases between them. The CDR3 runs to 15 residues. CDR3 nucleotides: TGTGCCAGCAGGTCGGGGCTGTATAGCAATCAGCCCCAGCATTTT. This translates into CASRSGLYSNQPQHF.

V is TRBV7-9 and J is TRBJ2-3, with a tentative D call TRBD2 (6 bases). CDR3 size: 16 residues. V was cut by 5 bases and J by 0 bases, with 15 bases left in between. The germline gives CDR1 SEHNR, CDR2 FQNEAQ (reference sequence). DNA of the CDR3: TGTGCCAGCAGCGGCCCCCGGGGGTCTAGCACAGATACGCAGTATTTT. It specifies CASSGPRGSSTDTQYF.

The chain uses TRBV7-6 and TRBJ2-4, with D perhaps TRBD2 (5 bases). The CDR3 loop spans 16 amino acids. V lost 4 bases to trimming and J lost 0 bases, with 13 bases between them. CDR1 and CDR2 from the germline V gene are SGHVS and FNYEAQ. This CDR3 reads CASSSGAGIAKNIQYF. Written as DNA, the CDR3 is TGTGCCAGCAGCTCAGGTGCGGGCATAGCCAAAAACATTCAGTACTTC.

The table lists this clonotype with a few counts. The chain has TRBV6-2 or TRBV6-3 and TRBJ1-6; D is undetermined. Per the germline V gene, CDR1 is MNHEY and CDR2 is SVGEGT. The CDR3 contains 15 residues. V lost 10 bases and J lost 9, with 22 bases in between. CDR3 residues: CATHPTAAGGSPLHF. The CDR3 coding sequence is TGTGCCACCCATCCGACGGCGGCAGGAGGTTCACCCCTCCACTTT.

The rearrangement uses TRBV2 and TRBJ2-2, with no clear D. The germline V gene encodes CDR1 SNHLY and CDR2 FYNNEI. With 6 bases removed from V and 5 bases from J, the gap between germline ends came to 13 bases. The CDR3 totals 14 residues. CDR3 amino acids: CASRSPVGTGELFF. CDR3 DNA: TGTGCCAGCAGGTCCCCCGTTGGGACCGGGGAGCTGTTTTTT.

The chain links TRBV12-3 or TRBV12-4 to TRBJ1-1; 9 bases fit TRBD1. This CDR3 contains 14 residues. The V segment lost 6 bases and the J segment 7 bases; nucleotides outside the gene matches: 9. CDR3 amino acids: CASRDRGMESEAFF. The DNA of the CDR3 is TGTGCCAGCAGGGACAGGGGAATGGAGAGTGAAGCTTTCTTT.

The chain couples TRBV7-9 to TRBJ2-7; a possible D gene is TRBD1 (5 bases). The germline V and J ends were trimmed by 5 bases and 1 base, with 9 bases remaining between them. The CDR3 is made up of 13 amino acids. CDR1 SEHNR and CDR2 FQNEAQ come from the germline V gene (reference sequence). The DNA of the CDR3 is TGTGCCAGCAGCCGGCCAGGGTCCTACGAGCAGTACTTC. It specifies CASSRPGSYEQYF.

This CDR3 is CASSYSLATEAFF. The CDR3 nucleotides are TGTGCCAGCAGTTACTCGTTGGCCACTGAAGCTTTCTTT. This sequence joins TRBV6-5 and TRBJ1-1; D not resolved. CDR3 length equals 13 residues. V lost 0 bases and J 4 bases, leaving 6 bases between the germline ends. CDR1 is MNHEY, CDR2 SVGAGI, per germline.

The table lists this clonotype with a few counts. The chain employs TRBV6-5 and TRBJ1-4, with TRBD1 as a possible D gene (5 bases). The CDR3 contains 15 residues. Trimming pared 0 bases from V and 6 bases from J, leaving 11 bases between. Germline lookup yields CDR1 MNHEY and CDR2 SVGAGI. CDR3 sequence: CASSYSMGDDEKLFF. CDR3 nucleotides: TGTGCCAGCAGTTACTCGATGGGGGATGATGAAAAACTGTTTTTT.

This clonotype was detected only a few times. V and J are TRBV9 and TRBJ2-1; 8 positions match TRBD2. J lost 9 bases, V lost 0 bases, and 14 bases had no gene match. CDR1 SGDLS and CDR2 YYNGEE come from the germline V gene. The CDR3 loop spans 17 amino acids. In DNA form, the CDR3 reads TGTGCCAGCAGCGTAGCCGGTACTAGCGGTCTGAATAGTGAGCAGTTCTTC. It specifies CASSVAGTSGLNSEQFF.

The chain employs TRBV5-6 and TRBJ2-1; 7 bases match TRBD2. Germline CDR1 reads SGHDT; CDR2 reads YYEEEE. CDR3 length equals 14 residues. Trimming at V came to 2 bases and at J to 4 bases, leaving 3 bases not matched to a gene. CDR3 loop: CASSFRGGYNEQFF. CDR3 DNA: TGTGCCAGCAGCTTTCGCGGGGGATACAATGAGCAGTTCTTC.

This clonotype was observed many times. The chain couples TRBV12-3 or TRBV12-4 to TRBJ2-1; 8 nucleotides line up with TRBD1. Germline trimming cut 2 bases from V and 9 bases from J; bases unmatched to any gene: 12. This CDR3 spans 16 amino acids. The CDR3 region is CASSLRRQGLGGEQFF. CDR3 DNA sequence: TGTGCCAGCAGTTTACGCCGACAGGGGCTTGGGGGTGAGCAGTTCTTC.

The chain is built from TRBV20-1 and TRBJ2-1; TRBD1 agrees at 7 bases. The germline CDR1 and CDR2 sequences are DFQATT and SNEGSKA (reference sequence). After removal of 5 bases from V and 7 bases from J, the junction contained 2 bases not matched to a gene. This CDR3 region has 11 residues. The CDR3 here is CSAGQVNEQFF. The CDR3 bases are TGCAGTGCTGGACAGGTTAATGAGCAGTTCTTC.

The chain uses TRBV27 and TRBJ1-1, with D hard to call. The V end lost 8 bases, the J end lost 8 bases, and 18 bases lay between the germline ends. The CDR3 loop spans 13 amino acids. Germline loops: CDR1 MNHEY, CDR2 SMNVEV (reference sequence). CDR3 sequence (DNA): TGTGCCAGCGCCGTCAATCCGGGAAGGGAAGCTTTCTTT. This gives the protein CASAVNPGREAFF.